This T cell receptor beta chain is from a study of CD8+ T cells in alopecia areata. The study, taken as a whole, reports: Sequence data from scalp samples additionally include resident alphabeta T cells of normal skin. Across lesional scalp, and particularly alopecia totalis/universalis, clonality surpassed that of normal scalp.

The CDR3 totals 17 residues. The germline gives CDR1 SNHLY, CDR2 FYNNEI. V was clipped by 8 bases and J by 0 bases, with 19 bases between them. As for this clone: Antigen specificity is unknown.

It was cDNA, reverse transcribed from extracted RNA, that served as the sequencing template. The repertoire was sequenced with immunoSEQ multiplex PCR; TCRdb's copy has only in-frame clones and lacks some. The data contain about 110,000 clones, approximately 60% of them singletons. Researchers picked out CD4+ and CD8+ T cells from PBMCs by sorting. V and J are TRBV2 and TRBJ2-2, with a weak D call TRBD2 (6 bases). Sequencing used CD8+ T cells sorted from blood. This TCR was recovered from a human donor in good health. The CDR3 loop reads CASEEGGDTTNTGELFF. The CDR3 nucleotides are TGTGCCAGCGAGGAAGGCGGGGATACTACGAACACCGGGGAGCTGTTTTTT.